This T cell receptor (beta chain) came from a study of T cells in Graves' hyperthyroidism and ophthalmopathy. There were TCR beta CDR3 regions amplified from RNA transcripts. Initially, a first-round RT-PCR of the TCR CDR3 employed the HTBI primer set. Each CDR3 protein gets one entry after TCRdb re-called the multiplex PCR reads with MiXCR. The data show roughly 500,000 distinct CDR3 sequences, 20% to 25% seen once. This clonotype was recorded at least ten times. The CDR3 is 14 amino acids. Trimming pared 1 base from V and 4 bases from J, leaving 10 bases between. Germline lookup yields CDR1 SGHDN and CDR2 FVKESK.

The TCR sequence derives from a woman in her seventies with Graves' ophthalmopathy. This chain links TRBV14 with TRBJ1-2; no clear D gene. Specimen: blood. The CDR3 bases are TGTGCCAGCAGCCAAGGCGGACCGGCCTATGGCTACACCTTC. It is translated as CASSQGGPAYGYTF. Supplemented by reference TRBV14 and TRBJ1-2, the full variable domain reads EAGVTQFPSHSVIEKGQTVTLRCDPISGHDNLYWYRRVMGKEIKFLLHFVKESKQDESGMPNNRFLAERTGGTYSTLKVQPAELEDSGVYFCASSQGGPAYGYTFGSGTRLTVV.